The entry that follows covers one T cell receptor beta chain sequence. Antigen unknown. Looked up from germline, CDR1 is MDHEN and CDR2 is SYDVKM. The CDR3 sequence is 14 residues long. The record originates from a study of CXCR3-negative and CXCR3-positive naive CD8 T cells. Broader study findings: More hydrophobic TRB CDR3s were found in CXCR3-positive naive cells than in CXCR3-negative naive cells.

cDNA libraries for TRB were generated by 5' RACE incorporating UMI labels. TCRdb reworked the 5' RACE reads into one entry per CDR3 protein, no DNA. The sample totals about 140,000 distinct CDR3 sequences; its top ten clones hold roughly 0.41%. The sequence came from a human donor in good health. Some clones in this sample may be carry-over from other donors' samples. The V gene is TRBV28, the J gene TRBJ2-5. The sequenced sample was naive CXCR3+ CD8+ T cells from blood. The subset here: CD45RO-CCR7+CD27+CD95- naive CD8+ T cells expressing CXCR3 (TNR3+). The CDR3 reads CASSLFRDSGTQYF. Using reference TRBV28 and TRBJ2-5 for the parts outside the CDR3, the full variable domain is DVKVTQSSRYLVKRTGEKVFLECVQDMDHENMFWYRQDPGLGLRLIYFSYDVKMKEKGDIPEGYSVSREKKERFSLILESASTNQTSMYLCASSLFRDSGTQYFGPGTRLLVL.